These 14 T cell receptor beta chains share one sample of origin, sequenced in a study. MiXCR, applied by TCRdb to the 5' RACE reads, yields one record per CDR3 protein. The sample yields 60,000 to 65,000 distinct CDR3 sequences, approximately 23% seen once. The sequenced sample consisted of memory CD4+ T cells sorted from a lymph node. Stated subset: memory CD4+ T cells, CD4+CD45RO+CD25-. Receptors originate from a female donor with breast cancer.

The table lists this clonotype with a few counts. The rearrangement links TRBV7-2 to TRBJ2-7, with D perhaps assigned TRBD1 or TRBD2 (5 bases each). The CDR3 is 12 residues long. Germline loops: CDR1 SGHTA, CDR2 FQGNSA. V lost 6 bases and J lost 7, with 13 bases in between. CDR3 residues: CASRKREGEQYF. CDR3 coding DNA: TGTGCCAGCAGAAAACGTGAGGGGGAGCAGTACTTC.

This clonotype was found a few times. The genes are TRBV6-5 and TRBJ2-3; tentatively, D is TRBD2 (5 bases). Trimming cost V 7 bases and J 2 bases, with 16 bases left between them. Per the germline V gene, CDR1 is MNHEY and CDR2 is SVGAGI. There are 15 residues in the CDR3. CDR3 in DNA: TGTGCCAGCACCCTCCTACTGACTAACACAGATACGCAGTATTTT. Encoded protein: CASTLLLTNTDTQYF.

This clonotype has only a few counts. The chain carries TRBV11-1 and TRBJ2-1; D not certain. The germline V and J ends were trimmed by 1 base and 5 bases, with 12 bases remaining between them. The CDR3 loop spans 15 amino acids. Germline lookup yields CDR1 SGHAT and CDR2 FQDESV (reference sequence). CDR3 nucleotides: TGTGCCAGCAGCTTAGGATGGGTATCGGACAATGAGCAGTTCTTC. Translation gives CASSLGWVSDNEQFF.

This clonotype has at least ten counts. One end of the junction is discordant with germline, which a read error may explain. This chain joins TRBV6-5 and TRBJ2-5, with 7 bases identical to TRBD1. The CDR3 runs to 14 residues. Germline CDR1 and CDR2: MNHEY and SVGAGI. CDR3 residues: CARSYPDRVETQYF. CDR3 sequence (DNA): TGTGCCAGAAGTTACCCCGACAGGGTGGAGACCCAGTACTTC.

This clonotype came up many times. The rearrangement joins TRBV29-1 to TRBJ1-5; 11 bases line up with TRBD1. CDR3 length: 13 amino acids. Unmatched junction bases numbered 5, after V lost 6 bases and J lost 7 bases. Germline V gene data show CDR1 as SQVTM and CDR2 as ANQGSEA. CDR3 amino acids: CSVRDRGGQPQHF. The CDR3 coding sequence is TGCAGCGTCCGGGACAGGGGGGGGCAGCCCCAGCATTTT. The full variable domain, completed using reference TRBV29-1 and TRBJ1-5, is SAVISQKPSRDICQRGTSLTIQCQVDSQVTMMFWYRQQPGQSLTLIATANQGSEATYESGFVIDKFPISRPNLTFSTLTVSNMSPEDSSIYLCSVRDRGGQPQHFGDGTRLSIL.

In this sample, this clonotype turned up a few times. The rearrangement joins TRBV7-8 to TRBJ2-7; 7 nucleotides line up with TRBD2. V trimming: 5 bases; J trimming: 1 base; junction bases outside the gene matches: 5. The CDR3 covers 14 residues. The germline V gene encodes CDR1 SGHVS and CDR2 FQNEAQ. The CDR3 bases are TGTGCCAGCAGCCCGCGGGAGTCTTCCTACGAGCAGTACTTC. Translating it yields CASSPRESSYEQYF.

The V and J genes are TRBV6-5 and TRBJ1-5; TRBD1 might be the D (6 bases). Germline V lookup: CDR1 MNHEY, CDR2 SVGAGI. The CDR3 runs to 13 residues. The V gene lost 4 bases and the J gene lost 7 bases, with 11 bases spanning the gap. CDR3 protein: CASSWGGGQPQHF. CDR3 DNA sequence: TGTGCCAGCAGTTGGGGTGGGGGCCAGCCCCAGCATTTT.

This clonotype appeared a few times. V and J are TRBV9 and TRBJ2-1; possible D gene TRBD2, 6 bases. The V gene's germline CDR1 is SGDLS and CDR2 YYNGEE. The CDR3 is made up of 15 amino acids. V lost 0 bases, J lost 8 bases, and 15 bases lay in between. The CDR3 here is CASSVDQRTIDEQFF. The CDR3 coding sequence is TGTGCCAGCAGCGTAGATCAGCGGACTATCGATGAGCAGTTCTTC.

The chain couples TRBV6-1 to TRBJ2-7; the D gene is possibly TRBD2 (6 bases). The CDR3 spans 12 residues. Between the trimmed V and J ends, which lost 7 bases and 8 bases, there was a span of 15 bases. CDR1 MNHNS and CDR2 SASEGT come from the germline V gene. The CDR3: CASKASAYKQYF. The CDR3 DNA reads TGTGCCAGCAAGGCTAGCGCGTACAAGCAGTACTTC.

In DNA form, the CDR3 reads TGTGCCAGCTCACCGACAGGGACCACAGATACGCAGTATTTT. It yields the protein CASSPTGTTDTQYF. The gene calls are TRBV18 and TRBJ2-3; TRBD1 matches 7 bases. V gave up 3 bases and J gave up 2 bases; unmatched junction bases: 2. CDR3 length equals 14 residues. Germline CDR1 and CDR2: KGHSH and LQKENI.

This clonotype has just one count. A single base separates this from a much larger clone, so it may be a read error. The chain links TRBV5-1 to TRBJ2-7, with TRBD1 matching 11 bases. Looked up from germline, CDR1 is SGHRS and CDR2 is YFSETQ. The V and J ends lost 8 bases and 2 bases, in that order; junction bases with no gene match: 9. This CDR3 spans 15 amino acids. Here the CDR3 reads CARSLGTGGPYEQYF. Here the CDR3 DNA reads TGCGCCAGAAGCCTGGGGACAGGGGGTCCCTACGAGCAGTACTTC.

The chain combines TRBV4-2 with TRBJ2-1; D remains unclear. CDR1 is LGHNA, CDR2 YNFKEQ, per germline. This CDR3 comprises 15 residues. V was cut by 0 bases and J by 4 bases, with 10 bases left in between. The CDR3 nucleotides are TGTGCCAGCAGCCAAGAGCCGACGCCTTACAATGAGCAGTTCTTC. Encoded protein: CASSQEPTPYNEQFF.

This chain uses TRBV6-5 with TRBJ1-1, with D possibly matching TRBD1 (6 bases). Per the germline V gene, CDR1 is MNHEY and CDR2 is SVGAGI. Trimming stripped 2 bases from V and 10 bases from J, with 20 bases between. CDR3 length equals 15 residues. The CDR3 loop is CASSYGGGGRAGAFF. The CDR3 bases are TGTGCCAGCAGTTACGGGGGCGGAGGGCGGGCTGGAGCTTTCTTT.

This clonotype was counted ten times or more. The V gene is TRBV20-1, the J gene TRBJ2-1; 8 bases are shared with TRBD2. This CDR3 is 14 amino acids long. V gave up 6 bases and J gave up 2 bases; unmatched junction bases: 6. Germline CDR1 and CDR2: DFQATT and SNEGSKA (reference sequence). CDR3 nucleotides: TGCAGTGCGTTCACTAGCGGCACCTACAATGAGCAGTTCTTC. Translation gives CSAFTSGTYNEQFF.